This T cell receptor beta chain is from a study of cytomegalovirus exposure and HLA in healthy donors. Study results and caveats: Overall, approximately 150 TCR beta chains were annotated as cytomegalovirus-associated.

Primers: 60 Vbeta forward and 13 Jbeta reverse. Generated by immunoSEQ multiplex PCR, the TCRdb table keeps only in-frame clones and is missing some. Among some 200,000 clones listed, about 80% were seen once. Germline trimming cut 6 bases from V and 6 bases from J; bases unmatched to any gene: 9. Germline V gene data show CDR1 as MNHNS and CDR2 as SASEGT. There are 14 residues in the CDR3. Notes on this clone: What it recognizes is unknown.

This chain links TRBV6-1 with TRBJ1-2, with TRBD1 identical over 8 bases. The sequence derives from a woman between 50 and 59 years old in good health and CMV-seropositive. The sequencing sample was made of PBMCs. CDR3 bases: TGTGCCAGCAGCCGACGGACAGGGACTAATGGCTACACCTTC. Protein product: CASSRRTGTNGYTF.